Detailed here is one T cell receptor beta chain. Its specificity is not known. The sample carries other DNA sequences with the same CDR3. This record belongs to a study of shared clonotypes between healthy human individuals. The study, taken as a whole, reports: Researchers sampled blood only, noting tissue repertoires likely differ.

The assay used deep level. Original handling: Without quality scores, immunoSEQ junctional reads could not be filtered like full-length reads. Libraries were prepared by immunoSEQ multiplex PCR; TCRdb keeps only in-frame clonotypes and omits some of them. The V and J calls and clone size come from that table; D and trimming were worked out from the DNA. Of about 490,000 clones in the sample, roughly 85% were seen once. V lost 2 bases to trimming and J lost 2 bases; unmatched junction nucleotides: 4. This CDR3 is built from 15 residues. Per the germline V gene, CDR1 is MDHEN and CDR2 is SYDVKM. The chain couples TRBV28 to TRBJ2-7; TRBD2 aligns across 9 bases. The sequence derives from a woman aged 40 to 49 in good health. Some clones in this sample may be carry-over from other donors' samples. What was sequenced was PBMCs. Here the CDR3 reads CASSLPGGRAYEQYF. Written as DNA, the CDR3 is TGTGCCAGCAGTTTACCTGGCGGGAGGGCCTACGAGCAGTACTTC. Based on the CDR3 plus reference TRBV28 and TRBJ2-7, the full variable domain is DVKVTQSSRYLVKRTGEKVFLECVQDMDHENMFWYRQDPGLGLRLIYFSYDVKMKEKGDIPEGYSVSREKKERFSLILESASTNQTSMYLCASSLPGGRAYEQYFGPGTRLTVT.